This T cell receptor (beta chain) appears in the sequencing data of a study of human T cells and chemical hapten exposure. Turning to the study itself: Per-sample TCR yield variation was attributed mainly to small pooled library volume differences.

Study findings and constraints: Among TCRs, those above 1 in 1000 frequency were unaffected by DPC sensitization.

Sequencing started from total RNA isolated from unfractionated whole blood. With respect to this clonotype: What it binds is not known.

V lost 2 bases and J 13 bases, leaving 24 bases between the germline ends. This CDR3 is built from 17 residues. Germline values: CDR1 MNHEY, CDR2 SVGAGI. In the library, unique molecular identifiers were attached to individual cDNA molecules. Original analysis: Individual samples carried between about 20,000 and 700,000 TCRs, with some 100,000 as the median. TCRdb independently ran MiXCR on the 5' RACE reads; one entry per CDR3 protein. The V and J calls here are based on TCRdb, not the publication. This table has under 150,000 distinct CDR3 sequences, around a fifth appearing once. The sequence was collected from a human donor in good health. The chain has TRBV6-5 and TRBJ1-6; D unresolved. The DNA for the CDR3 is TGTGCCAGCAGTTACCAATTTACCTCAGGAAGGAGTCACCCCCTCCACTTT. Amino acid sequence: CASSYQFTSGRSHPLHF.